The entry that follows covers one T cell receptor beta chain sequence. Germline trimming cut 5 bases from V and 4 bases from J; bases unmatched to any gene: 11. The V gene's germline CDR1 is SQVTM and CDR2 ANQGSEA. The CDR3 runs 14 residues. The data derive from a study of OX40 agonist ivuxolimab in advanced cancers. TCRdb keeps only in-frame clones here, not all; method: immunoSEQ multiplex PCR. The sample gives tens of thousands of clones, 75% to 85% of which show up once; around a quarter is in the top ten. The sequence derives from an adult with an advanced solid tumor such as melanoma, head and neck, liver or kidney cancer. The chain links TRBV29-1 to TRBJ2-7; 7 bases fit TRBD1. Sample: CD4+ or CD8+ T cells sorted from blood, taken in a trial of the OX40 agonist ivuxolimab. Here the CDR3 DNA reads TGCAGCGTTATGACAGGGAGTCCGGATTACGAGCAGTACTTC. Its translation is CSVMTGSPDYEQYF.